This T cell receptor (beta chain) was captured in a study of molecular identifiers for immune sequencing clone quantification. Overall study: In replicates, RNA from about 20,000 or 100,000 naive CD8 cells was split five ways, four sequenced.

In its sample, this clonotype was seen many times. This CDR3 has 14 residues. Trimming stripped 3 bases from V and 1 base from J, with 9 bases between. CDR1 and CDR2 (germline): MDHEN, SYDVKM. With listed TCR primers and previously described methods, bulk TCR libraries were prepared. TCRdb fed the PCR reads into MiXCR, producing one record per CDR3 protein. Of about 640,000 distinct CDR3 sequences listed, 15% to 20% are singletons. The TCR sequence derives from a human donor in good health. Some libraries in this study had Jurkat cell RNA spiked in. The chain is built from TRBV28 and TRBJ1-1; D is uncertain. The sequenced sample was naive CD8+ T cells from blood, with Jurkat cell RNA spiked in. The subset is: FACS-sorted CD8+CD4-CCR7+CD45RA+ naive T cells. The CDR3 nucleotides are TGTGCCAGCAGTTTTGGGCAGAGGAACACTGAAGCTTTCTTT. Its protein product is CASSFGQRNTEAFF.